This T cell receptor (beta chain) was recorded in a study of cytomegalovirus exposure and HLA in healthy donors. Study as a whole: From HLA-typed donors, an early data release held 70 million to 100 million unique TCRs.

Note on this clone: Its antigen is as yet unknown.

The study's findings and limits: A later analysis revealed that TCR association rates differed between HLA loci, peaking at DRB1 and bottoming out at HLA-C.

The germline gives CDR1 MNHNY, CDR2 SVGAGI (reference sequence). This CDR3 comprises 14 residues. V was shortened by 2 bases and J by 16 bases, with 21 bases between the two germline ends. Primers included in the PCR were 60 Vbeta and 13 Jbeta primers. Produced via immunoSEQ multiplex PCR; TCRdb's table is partial and in-frame only. The table records about 140,000 clones, around 80% of them present only once. This sequence originates from a man aged 50-59 years in good health and CMV-seronegative. The sample taken for sequencing was PBMCs. The rearrangement joins TRBV6-6 to TRBJ2-4, with D maybe TRBD1 (7 bases). CDR3 protein: CASSYGTGAGIVYF. CDR3 bases: TGTGCCAGCAGTTACGGTACAGGGGCGGGGATCGTATACTTC.